What follows is one TCR beta chain and its context. Measured with immunoSEQ multiplex PCR; TCRdb has only the in-frame clones, and not every one. Of approximately 1.9 million clones listed, 93% are singletons. In the naive CD8 group, cells lacked CD45RO and were positively selected for CCR7, so terminally differentiated effector memory CD45RA+ cells were left out. This entry belongs to a study of shared clonotypes between healthy human individuals. The origin of this receptor is a man between 18 and 29 years old in good health. Some clones in this sample may be carry-over from other donors' samples. The sequenced sample was naive CD8+ T cells from PBMCs.

This chain's CDR3 is CASSGPGTGFGTEAFF. In DNA, the CDR3 is TGTGCCAGCAGCGGTCCCGGGACAGGGTTTGGCACTGAAGCTTTCTTT. V gene TRBV5-4 combines with J gene TRBJ1-1; TRBD1 aligns across 9 bases. CDR1 SGHNT and CDR2 YYREEE come from the germline V gene (reference sequence). V was pared by 4 bases and J by 4 bases, with 11 bases of the junction left unmatched. The CDR3 is 16 residues long.